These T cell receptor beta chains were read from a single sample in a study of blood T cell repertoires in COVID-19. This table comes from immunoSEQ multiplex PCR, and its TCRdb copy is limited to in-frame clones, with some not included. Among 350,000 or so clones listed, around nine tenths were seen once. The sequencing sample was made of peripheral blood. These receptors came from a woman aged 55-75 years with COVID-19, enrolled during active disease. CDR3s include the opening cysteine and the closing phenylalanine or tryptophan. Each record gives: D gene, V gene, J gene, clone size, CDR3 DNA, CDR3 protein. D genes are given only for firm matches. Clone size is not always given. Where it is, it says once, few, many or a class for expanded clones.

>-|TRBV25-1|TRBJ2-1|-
TGTGCCAGCAGTGAATGGTCTAGCAATGAGCAGTTCTTC
CASSEWSSNEQFF
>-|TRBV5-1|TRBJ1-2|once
TGCGCCAGCAGCTGGCCTGGGGAGTCGAGCTATGGCTACACCTTC
CASSWPGESSYGYTF
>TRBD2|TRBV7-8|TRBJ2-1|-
TGTGCCAGCAGCTACGGGACTAGCGGGGGGGATAATGAGCAGTTCTTC
CASSYGTSGGDNEQFF
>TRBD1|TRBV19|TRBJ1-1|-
TGTGCCAGTGCCCGGGACAGGGAGAACACTGAAGCTTTCTTT
CASARDRENTEAFF
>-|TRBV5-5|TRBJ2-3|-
TGTGCCAGCAGCTCCCTAAGCACAGATACGCAGTATTTT
CASSSLSTDTQYF
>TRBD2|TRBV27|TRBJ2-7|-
TGTGCCAGCAGTTTTCGGTCGCGGGGGGCCTACGAGCAGTACTTC
CASSFRSRGAYEQYF
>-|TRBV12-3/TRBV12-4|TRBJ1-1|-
TGTGCCAGCACCACAGGGTTTGAAGCTTTCTTT
CASTTGFEAFF
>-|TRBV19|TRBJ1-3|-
TGTGCCAGTAGTATTGGGGCGGGGGCGTTCTCTGGAAACACCATATATTTT
CASSIGAGAFSGNTIYF
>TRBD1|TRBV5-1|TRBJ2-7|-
TGCGCCAGCAGCCAAGGGACAGACTACTTCGAGCAGTACTTC
CASSQGTDYFEQYF
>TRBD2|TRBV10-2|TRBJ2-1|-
TGCGCCAGCTTAAAAGCGGGGGGAAACTACAATGAGCAGTTCTTC
CASLKAGGNYNEQFF
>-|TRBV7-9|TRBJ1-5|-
TGTGCCAGCAGCGCAGGGGAATTGGTAGCGGGGAGCAATCAGCCCCAGCATTTT
CASSAGELVAGSNQPQHF
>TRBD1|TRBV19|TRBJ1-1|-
TGTGCCAGTAGTCACAGGGGGCAGAACACTGAAGCTTTCTTT
CASSHRGQNTEAFF
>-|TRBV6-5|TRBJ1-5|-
TGTGCCAGCAGTTACCGGCAGGGTGGGGATCAGCCCCAGCATTTT
CASSYRQGGDQPQHF
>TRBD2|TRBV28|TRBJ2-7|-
TGTGCCAGCAGTCAACCGGGACTAGCGAAAAGCTCCTACGAGCAGTACTTC
CASSQPGLAKSSYEQYF
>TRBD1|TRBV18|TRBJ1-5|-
TGTGCCAGCTCAAGCCAGGGGACAGGTAGGAATCAGCCCCAGCATTTT
CASSSQGTGRNQPQHF
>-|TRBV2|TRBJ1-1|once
TGTGCCAGCAGTGAAGAGGGACGATCAAGGGGGGGCACTGAAGCTTTCTTT
CASSEEGRSRGGTEAFF
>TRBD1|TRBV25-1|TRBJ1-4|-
TGTGCCAGCAGATCAGGGGGCACTAATGAAAAACTGTTTTTT
CASRSGGTNEKLFF
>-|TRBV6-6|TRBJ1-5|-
TGTGCCAGCAGTTACGGTGACCCAGAGGGCCAGCCCCAGCATTTT
CASSYGDPEGQPQHF
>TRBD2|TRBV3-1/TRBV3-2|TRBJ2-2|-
TGTGCCAGCAGCCAAGAAGGGCTAGCGGGGGACGAACAAACCGGGGAGCTGTTTTTT
CASSQEGLAGDEQTGELFF
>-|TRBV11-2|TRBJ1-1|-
TGTGCCAGCAGCTTAGGCCCGGGAGGGGTGATTGGGGCTTTCTTT
CASSLGPGGVIGAFF
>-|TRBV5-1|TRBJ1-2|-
TGCGCCAGCAGCTTGGCCGGGGGTGGTGGCTACACCTTC
CASSLAGGGGYTF
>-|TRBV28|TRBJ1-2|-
TGTGCCAGCAGTTTGAAATTGGGGCTCTATGGCTACACCTTC
CASSLKLGLYGYTF
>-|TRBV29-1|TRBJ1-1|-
TGCAGCGTTGAAGTATCGGGGGAAGCTTTCTTT
CSVEVSGEAFF
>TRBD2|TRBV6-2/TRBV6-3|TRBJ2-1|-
TGTGCCAGCAGTTACTCGGGACTAGCGGTGATCAATGAGCAGTTCTTC
CASSYSGLAVINEQFF
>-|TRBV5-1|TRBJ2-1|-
TGCGCCAGCAGCCAACCGACTAGTGGCAATGAGCAGTTCTTC
CASSQPTSGNEQFF
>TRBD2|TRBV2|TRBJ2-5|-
TGTGCCACCCGGGGAGGGGCCGAGACCCAGTACTTC
CATRGGAETQYF
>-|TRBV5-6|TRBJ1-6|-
TGTGCCAGCAGCTCGGAAGGGGCGGCTCTGCCCCTCCACTTT
CASSSEGAALPLHF
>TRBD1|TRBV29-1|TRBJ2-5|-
TGCAGCGTCCAAGACAGGGGACCGAAAGAGACCCAGTACTTC
CSVQDRGPKETQYF
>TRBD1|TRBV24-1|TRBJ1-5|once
TGTGCCACCAGTGACCGGGGGACAGGGGATCGCAATCAGCCCCAGCATTTT
CATSDRGTGDRNQPQHF
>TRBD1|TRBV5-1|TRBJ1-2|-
TGCGCCAGCAGCTATCAGGGGGAAAATGGCTACACCTTC
CASSYQGENGYTF
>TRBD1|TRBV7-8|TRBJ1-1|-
TGTGCCAGCAGCTCTCGACAGGGGGCCCGGGACACTGAAGCTTTCTTT
CASSSRQGARDTEAFF
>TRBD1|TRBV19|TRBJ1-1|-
TGTGCCAGTAGGGGGGACAGGCCCTACACTGAAGCTTTCTTT
CASRGDRPYTEAFF
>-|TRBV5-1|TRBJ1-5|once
TGCGCCAGCAGCTTGGATGGCAGAATTAATCAGCCCCAGCATTTT
CASSLDGRINQPQHF
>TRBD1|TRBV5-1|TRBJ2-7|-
TGCGCCAGCAGCTTGGGACAGGGGAGCTACGAGCAGTACTTC
CASSLGQGSYEQYF
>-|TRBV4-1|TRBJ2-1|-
TGCGCCAGCAGCCATGAGGGCGCCGGGCTCCAAAGGAAGTTCTTC
CASSHEGAGLQRKFF
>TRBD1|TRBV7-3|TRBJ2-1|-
TGTGCCAGCAGCGGTCAGGGGGCCCATGAGCAGTTCTTC
CASSGQGAHEQFF
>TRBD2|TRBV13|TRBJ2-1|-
TGTGCCAGCAGCCCCCTAGCGGGGGGGATCACTATCTACAATGAGCAGTTCTTC
CASSPLAGGITIYNEQFF